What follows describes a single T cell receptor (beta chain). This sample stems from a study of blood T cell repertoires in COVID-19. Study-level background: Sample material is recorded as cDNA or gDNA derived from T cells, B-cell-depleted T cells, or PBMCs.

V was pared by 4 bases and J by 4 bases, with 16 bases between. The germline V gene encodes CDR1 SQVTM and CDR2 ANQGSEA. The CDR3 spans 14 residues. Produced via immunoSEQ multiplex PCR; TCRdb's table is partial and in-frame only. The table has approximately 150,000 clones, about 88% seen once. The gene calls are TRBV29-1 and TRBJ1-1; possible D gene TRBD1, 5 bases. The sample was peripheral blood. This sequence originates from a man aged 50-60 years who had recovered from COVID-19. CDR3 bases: TGCAGCGTTGTGAGCGGGGCCGGGGGCACTGAAGCTTTCTTT. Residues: CSVVSGAGGTEAFF.